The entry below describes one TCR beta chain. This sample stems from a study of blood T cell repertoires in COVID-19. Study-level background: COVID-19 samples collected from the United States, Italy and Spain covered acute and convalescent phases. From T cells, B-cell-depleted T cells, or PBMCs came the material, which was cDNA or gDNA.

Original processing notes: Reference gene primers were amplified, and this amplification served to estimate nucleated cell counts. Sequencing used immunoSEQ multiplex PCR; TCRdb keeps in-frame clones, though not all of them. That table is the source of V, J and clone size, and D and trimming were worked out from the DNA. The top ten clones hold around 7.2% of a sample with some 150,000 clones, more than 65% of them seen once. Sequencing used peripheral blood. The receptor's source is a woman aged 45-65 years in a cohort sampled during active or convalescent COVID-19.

The CDR3 coding sequence is TGTGCCAGCAGCTTAGGTGCGACAGGGGGCTCCTATAATTCACCCCTCCACTTT. Protein product: CASSLGATGGSYNSPLHF. The chain is built from TRBV7-2 and TRBJ1-6; 9 nucleotides line up with TRBD1. The ends lost 1 base at V and 0 bases at J; junction bases unmatched: 4. CDR3 length: 18 amino acids. The germline gives CDR1 SGHTA, CDR2 FQGNSA.